This T cell receptor (beta chain) was identified during a study of T cell responses to AZD1222 COVID-19 vaccine. Overall study context: Some second doses came at about 4 weeks and others at about 12 weeks; these were pooled.

This table comes from immunoSEQ multiplex PCR, and its TCRdb copy is limited to in-frame clones, with some not included. The sample shows about 100,000 clones, around nine tenths of them seen only once. Study-level findings and limits: Baseline serology detected seropositivity in only six or seven AZD1222 recipients. Repertoire sampling occurred only after the peak T cell response. Reports say nearly half of spike-specific TCRs go after unmutated variant regions.

On this clone: The antigen remains undetermined.

The CDR3 runs 15 residues. The V and J ends lost 0 bases and 3 bases, in that order; junction bases with no gene match: 5. From germline, CDR1 is SGHTA and CDR2 FQGNSA. The chain uses TRBV7-2 and TRBJ2-7, with TRBD2 matching over 7 bases. The origin of this receptor is an adult in good health. Sample: peripheral blood, taken on day 0 of AZD1222 vaccination. CDR3 loop: CASSLAGTSDYEQYF. The CDR3 region has the DNA TGTGCCAGCAGCTTAGCTGGAACTAGCGACTACGAGCAGTACTTC.